The following is a TCR beta chain sequence with its context. The antigen it recognizes is unknown. Per-nucleotide qualities are absent, and no much larger clonotype sits a single base away. Library construction relied on the immunoSEQ multiplex PCR assay. For the multiplex PCR, a mixture combining 60 forward primers for TCR Vbeta segments and 13 reverse primers for TCR Jbeta segments was used. The CDR3 region of rearranged TCR beta genes was amplified from genomic DNA by a multiplex PCR assay. Amplified TCR beta libraries were sequenced as 87-base-pair reads on the Illumina HiSeq System. Processing in the source paper ran as follows. A later analysis tallied about 77 million unique TCR beta chains across the 700 or so repertoires, and approximately 11 million of those chains were shared by two or more donors. A nearest-neighbor algorithm error-corrected the raw reads and collapsed the reads into unique sequences, merging closely related sequences to remove PCR and sequencing errors. Alignment of CDR3 sequences to IMGT reference sequences was used to assign V, D and J gene segments. For a sequence to be retained, a match of at least six nucleotides to both a V gene segment and a J gene segment was required. Rearrangements were classified as productive when the CDR3 lacked stop codons and remained in frame with V and J, and all other rearrangements were classified as non-productive. Following IMGT convention, CDR3 was defined as the stretch from the second conserved V-encoded cysteine up to the conserved J-encoded phenylalanine. In an earlier analysis of around 540 of the donors, sequences lacking an unambiguous match to a single V gene segment were excluded. In an earlier analysis of about 590 of the donors, a V segment was called functional when productive rearrangements were above 56.7%, and segregating when the standard deviation between donors exceeded 5%. A statistical classification framework was developed to diagnose cytomegalovirus status using the catalog of TCR beta chain sequences. V and J gene assignment, in a later analysis, came from comparing TCR nucleotide sequences with IMGT/GENE-DB human TR gene sequences. The TCRdist pipeline was used in a later analysis to assign CDR3 sequences and most-parsimonious VDJ recombination scenarios. In a later analysis, every TCR beta chain was defined by the combination of its CDR3 amino acid sequence and its V-gene family, and reads without a unique V-gene family were dropped. A later analysis removed several hundred highly shared, low-generation-probability nucleotide sequences to deal with suspected cross-contamination and a sequencing artifact. For each public chain, a later analysis derived a clonal expansion index from normalized ranks of inferred template counts within each repertoire. Generation probabilities in a later analysis came from a VDJ recombination model fitted to out-of-frame rearrangements, and those results were checked against IGoR. In a later analysis, hypergeometric tests were used to score TCR-TCR, TCR-HLA and TCR-CMV co-occurrence, with a repertoire-size bias correction applied to TCR pairs. To estimate false discovery rates, a later analysis permuted the HLA or CMV assignments 20 times. A later analysis grouped co-occurring TCRs with DBSCAN, adding TCRdist sequence similarity when clustering within HLA-allele-positive subsets. Repertoires with fewer than 30,000 or more than 120,000 public chains were left out of co-occurrence clustering, as were a handful of repertoires with anomalous nucleotide sharing. TCRdb's version of the immuneACCESS table is confined to in-frame rearrangements and falls short of the full clone set. An unresolved V gene accounts for under half of the shortfall where checked; the remainder is of unknown origin. The DNA gave D and trimming, while V, J and clone size come from that table. The table for this sample lists over 110,000 clones; about 79% of them were counted only once. The ten largest clones take up around 2.4% of the sample.

These data belong to a study of cytomegalovirus exposure and HLA in healthy donors (dated by TCRdb to about 2017). For the wider study: An earlier analysis of roughly 630 of the donors reported 276 Gb of sequence data and 117 million unique TCR beta sequences from roughly 200 million T cells. The aim of the study was to test whether cataloging public T cell receptors could identify signatures of past pathogen exposure. Roughly 300 gigabases of sequencing data and tens of millions of unique TCR sequences were included in an early release covering roughly 600 HLA-typed donors. All discovery cohort repertoires had been generated using a single sequencing platform. To predict cytomegalovirus infection status, the study combined high-throughput TCR immunosequencing, statistical association of individual TCRs with disease status, and machine learning. In a later analysis, previously published TCR beta repertoires from several hundred donors were re-analyzed and high-resolution HLA genotyping was added so that TCR occurrence patterns could be studied. Of the roughly 400 genotyped donors, 65% to 90% fell in the genetic ancestry cluster associated with self-reported Caucasian donors. Donor age, sex, ethnicity and CMV serostatus were collected together with the repertoire data. Five DR-DQ haplotypes were handled as single units for association and clustering, since linkage in the cohort was strong. The study profiled the T cell repertoires of approximately 700 subjects by immunosequencing and related them to cytomegalovirus serostatus. Both class I and class II loci were covered by HLA typing, at four-digit resolution. Among approximately 370 genotyped donors of the cohort, an average of approximately 240,000 unique TCR beta nucleotide sequences was sequenced per donor, of which roughly 18% were non-productive. The number of donors typed differed by locus, with roughly 620-640 for A, B, C, DRB1 and DQB1, around 500 for DQA1, 606 for DPA1, and approximately 470 for DPB1. A separate validation cohort of roughly 120 different subjects was used in addition to the roughly 720-subject first cohort. Rather than using new phenotypic data, the later analysis identified candidate immune exposures from TCR beta sequences and from how often those sequences occurred across donors. A later genetic analysis took genome-wide SNP genotypes for about three fifths of the 666 donors and used that subset as a discovery cohort. To decide whether each TCR beta V gene segment behaved as functional or pseudogenic, an earlier analysis of approximately 600 of the donors relied on high-throughput TCR beta sequencing. Study-level results and caveats: A group of highly shared sequence variants was considered likely to be a technical artifact of the sequencing pipeline. A few of the identified cytomegalovirus-associated TCR beta chains were confirmed in vitro to be specific for cytomegalovirus antigens. The study gave a list of around 170 TCR beta chains associated with cytomegalovirus. In a later genetic analysis, a missense DCLRE1C variant was associated with V-gene and J-gene trimming of TCR beta chains, and the association was replicated in an independent cohort. Most CMV-associated TCR beta chains appeared to be HLA-restricted in a later analysis, and the HLA associations seemed to be driven largely by CMV exposure. According to a later genetic analysis, donors in an Asian-associated ancestry cluster had fewer N-insertions in productive TCRs than the approximately 710-donor mean. Around 16 rarely observed V segments, including chromosome 9 orphons, were excluded from the earlier analysis of 550 to 700 of the donors because counts were too low. Most TCR sequences were seen in very few donors, while some public TCRs were found in many individuals. In this cohort, only TCR beta chains were sequenced, and detectable features were limited by the absence of alpha or paired-chain data. CMV serostatus was the only immune exposure information available for the cohort. A further reported finding was that TCR beta sequences accurately predicted the HLA-A and HLA-B alleles for most subjects in the first cohort. Linkage disequilibrium might explain the correlated functional status among segregating V segments, but an unknown experimental factor could not be ruled out. An earlier analysis of some 560 of the donors showed that most TCR beta V segments appeared in productive rearrangements either about 87% or about 30% of the time, which broadly matched IMGT annotations. In a later analysis, HLA-associated TCR beta chains showed more clonal expansion and lower generation probabilities than non-associated chains that were equally common. Because HLA typing was missing for some donors at each locus, association tests included only the typed subset. Sequencing depth was assumed to be roughly uniform across donors in the presence/absence analyses, though that assumption may not hold. A later analysis associated 16,951 TCR beta sequences with specific HLA alleles at a false discovery rate of 0.05. The authors suggested that the approach could potentially be generalized to other disease states and immunological phenotypes. A later analysis found that TCR association rates varied across HLA loci, with DRB1 alleles showing the most associated TCRs and HLA-C alleles the fewest. Strong co-occurrence of HLA alleles, especially DR and DQ, made assigning TCR associations to individual alleles difficult. Cytomegalovirus status was reported to be diagnosed by the classifier with high specificity and sensitivity in both the original and validation cohorts. According to a later analysis, parvovirus B19, influenza, CMV and Epstein-Barr virus appeared linked to several top co-occurrence clusters.

The cohort consisted of some 730 healthy bone marrow donors. At the time of sampling, every cohort member was nominally healthy, though immune exposures that went unrecorded were likely present. The donor tested CMV seronegative, placing the donor among the 352 seronegative members of the cohort. Each donor provided a peripheral blood sample, and peripheral blood mononuclear cells were used for TCR beta sequencing. Genomic DNA extraction from the blood cell samples was performed with the Qiagen DNeasy Blood Extraction Kit. Sequencing input: PBMCs. This TCR derives from a male donor in good health and CMV-seronegative.

The DNA sequence is TGTGCCAGCAGCTCTAATCGGTTCATCAATGAGCAGTTCTTC. It translates as CASSSNRFINEQFF. The V and J genes are TRBV11-1 and TRBJ2-1, with no confident D gene call. Trimming removed 4 bases from V and 6 bases from J, leaving 13 bases between the germline ends. The CDR3 runs 14 residues from the cysteine to the phenylalanine. Only CDR3 DNA remains: 42 bases, in frame from the first base. From a lookup of the germline V gene (reference sequence), CDR1 and CDR2 are SGHAT and FQDESV.